This T cell receptor beta chain comes out of a study of blood T cell repertoires in COVID-19 (TCRdb year 2020). About the investigation overall: Samples from collaborators originated in the United States, Italy and Spain and spanned both the acute and convalescent phases of COVID-19. The prospective study material was composed of cDNA or gDNA derived from T cells, B-cell-depleted T cells, or PBMCs. The dataset comprised deeply sampled blood TCRbeta repertoires from subjects exposed to, actively infected with, or recovered from COVID-19. The repertoires were released in a freely available public database intended as a resource for research on the immune response to SARS-CoV-2. Samples came from the ongoing ImmuneRACE study (first 160 participants) plus 1,254 subjects from 6 global collaborators. The sample metadata nearly always contained a de-identified subject ID, COVID-19 status, age in years and sex. Where available, HLA class I and class II types were obtained from metadata supplied by the sample provider rather than from assay-based typing.

The CDR3 holds 16 amino acids from the cysteine to the phenylalanine. CDR3 DNA only is kept here, 48 bases in frame from base 1. CDR1 MNHNS and CDR2 SASEGT were looked up in the germline V gene. Trimming takes 3 bases from V and 6 bases from J, and the germline ends sit 20 bases apart. TCRbeta CDR3 regions were amplified from genomic DNA by means of the immunoSEQ Assay, a bias-controlled multiplex PCR. The paper's data handling went like this. The number of nucleated cells in each sample was estimated from the amplification of reference gene primers within the assay. To quantify the absolute abundance of each unique TCRbeta CDR3 rearrangement, sequence reads were collapsed and filtered. For each sample, productive Simpson clonality was calculated as the square root of Simpson's diversity index across productive rearrangements. The immuneACCESS repertoire file appears here via TCRdb, limited to in-frame rearrangements. These files lack a portion of the clones; in checked studies, under half of the deficit traces to unresolved V genes, and the cause of the others is not known. V and J calls and clone size are those listed in that table; D and trimming were worked out from the DNA. For this sample there are 200,000 to 250,000 clones; around nine tenths appear just once. Clones ranked in the top ten supply less than 3% of the sample.

Whole blood was collected in K2EDTA tubes by collaborating institutions according to the institutions' own protocols. Collaborator samples were shipped for TCRbeta analysis as frozen whole blood, isolated PBMCs, or DNA extracted from either sample type. General findings and caveats noted by the study authors: The quantity of clinical and demographic metadata differed by source and by participant and was supplied without curation.

Turning to this clone: The antigen it recognizes is unknown. Within one base of it there is no much larger clone, and no base qualities were kept.

Sequences were obtained from peripheral blood. The TCR originated in a woman aged 55-75 years with acute or convalescent COVID-19. The chain is assembled from TRBV6-1 and TRBJ1-1, with the D segment identity uncertain. The CDR3 protein sequence reads: CASSDLLVAGFAEAFF. The DNA sequence is TGTGCCAGCAGTGACTTACTGGTGGCAGGATTCGCTGAAGCTTTCTTT.